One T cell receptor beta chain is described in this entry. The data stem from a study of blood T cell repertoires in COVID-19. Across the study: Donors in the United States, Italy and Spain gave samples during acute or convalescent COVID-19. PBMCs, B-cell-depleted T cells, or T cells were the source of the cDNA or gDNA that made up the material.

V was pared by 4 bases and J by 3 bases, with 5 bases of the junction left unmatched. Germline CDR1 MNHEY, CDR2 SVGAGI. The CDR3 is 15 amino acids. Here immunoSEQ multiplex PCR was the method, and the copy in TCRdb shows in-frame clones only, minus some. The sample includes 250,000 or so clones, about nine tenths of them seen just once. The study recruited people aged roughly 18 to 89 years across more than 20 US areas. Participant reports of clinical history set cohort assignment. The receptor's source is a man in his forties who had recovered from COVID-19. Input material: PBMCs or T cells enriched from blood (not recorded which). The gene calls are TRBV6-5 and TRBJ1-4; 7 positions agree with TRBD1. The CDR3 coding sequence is TGTGCCAGCAGTTCTCTTACAGGGGCTAATGAAAAACTGTTTTTT. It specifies CASSSLTGANEKLFF.